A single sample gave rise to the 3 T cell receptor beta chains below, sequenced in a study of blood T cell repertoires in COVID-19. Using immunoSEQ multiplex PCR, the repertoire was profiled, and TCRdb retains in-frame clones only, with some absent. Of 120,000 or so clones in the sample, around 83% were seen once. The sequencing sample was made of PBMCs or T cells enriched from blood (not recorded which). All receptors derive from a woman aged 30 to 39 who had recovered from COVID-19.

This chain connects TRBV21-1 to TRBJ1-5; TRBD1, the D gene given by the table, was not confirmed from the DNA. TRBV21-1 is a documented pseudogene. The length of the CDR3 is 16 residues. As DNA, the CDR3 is TGTGCCAGCAGCAAAGTATGGGACAGGGGTAATCAGCCCCAGCATTTT. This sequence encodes CASSKVWDRGNQPQHF.

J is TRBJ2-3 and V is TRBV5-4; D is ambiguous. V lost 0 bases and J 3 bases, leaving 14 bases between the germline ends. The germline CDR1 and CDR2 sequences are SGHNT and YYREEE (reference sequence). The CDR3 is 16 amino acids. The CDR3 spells CASSLDRISVTDTQYF. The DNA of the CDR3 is TGTGCCAGCAGCTTGGATCGCATCTCGGTTACAGATACGCAGTATTTT.

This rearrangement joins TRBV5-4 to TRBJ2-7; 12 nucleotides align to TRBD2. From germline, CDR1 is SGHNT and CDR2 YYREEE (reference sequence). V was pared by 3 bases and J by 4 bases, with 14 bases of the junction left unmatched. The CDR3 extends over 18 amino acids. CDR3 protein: CASSSIFRLAGEGYEQYF. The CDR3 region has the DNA TGTGCCAGCAGCTCCATCTTTCGACTAGCGGGAGAGGGGTACGAGCAGTACTTC.